Below, one T cell receptor beta chain is given with its context. The antigen remains unidentified. The germline CDR1 and CDR2 sequences are GTSNPN and SVGIG (reference sequence). The CDR3 loop spans 15 amino acids. Trimming left V 5 bases short and J 5 bases short, with 22 bases between. The record originates from a study of T cell responses to AZD1222 COVID-19 vaccine. For the study at large: Second-dose schedules of about 4 or about 12 weeks were combined. Overall study findings and caveats: Just a handful of AZD1222 recipients tested seropositive at baseline. Reportedly, nearly half of unique spike TCRs recognized epitopes outside B.1.351/B.1.1.7 mutations. Possibly, clonal diversity was underestimated; donors were largely white British and included more females.

Profiled with immunoSEQ multiplex PCR; TCRdb holds only in-frame clones, not every one. The data contain about 67,000 clones, around four fifths of them singletons. This rearrangement joins TRBV30 to TRBJ2-7; perhaps TRBD1 as D (6 bases). This TCR came from an adult in good health. The sample consisted of peripheral blood, taken on day 0 of AZD1222 vaccination. The CDR3 reads CAWRKDRRSVHEQYF. The CDR3 nucleotides read TGTGCCTGGCGAAAAGACAGGAGGTCTGTCCACGAGCAGTACTTC.